The 2 T cell receptor beta chains below all came from one sample that was sequenced in a study of shared clonotypes between healthy human individuals (dated by TCRdb to the early 2020s). Libraries were constructed by the immunoSEQ multiplex PCR assay. What TCRdb holds here is the immuneACCESS table cut down to in-frame rearrangements. Part of the clones is not present; checked against another copy, under half of the missing clones reflect an unresolved V gene, and the others are unexplained. This sample holds approximately 980,000 clones; approximately 76% were observed only once. About 1.5% of the sample is in the top ten clones. Material for sequencing was memory CD4+ T cells sorted from blood. The meaning of the sample's cell subset or site label: CD45RA-negative fraction. The receptors here all came from a young man in good health.

This CDR3 reads CAWDRGGTYNSPLHF. CDR3 sequence (DNA): TGTGCCTGGGACCGGGGGGGGACCTATAATTCACCCCTCCACTTT. The chain combines TRBV30 with TRBJ1-6, with D maybe TRBD1 (5 bases). V lost 5 bases, J lost 2 bases, and 13 bases lay in between. Germline CDR1 reads GTSNPN; CDR2 reads SVGIG (reference sequence). CDR3 size: 15 residues.

This clone has only one observation. The chain recombines TRBV6-1 with TRBJ1-5; D gene ambiguous. V was trimmed by 5 bases and J by 0 bases, leaving 8 bases between them. This CDR3 is built from 14 residues. Germline V lookup: CDR1 MNHNS, CDR2 SASEGT. DNA of the CDR3: TGTGCCAGCAGTATATCGACTAGCAATCAGCCCCAGCATTTT. It codes for CASSISTSNQPQHF.